This T cell receptor beta chain emerged from a study of metastatic and nonmetastatic thyroid tumors (dated by TCRdb to 2018 to 2020). Background on the whole study: Repertoires from peripheral blood and from tumor or nodule tissue samples of malignant and benign thyroid patients were compared.

Notes on this clone: Its antigen target is currently unknown. No per-base quality is available; no much larger clone lies one base away.

The CDR3, from cysteine to phenylalanine, totals 13 residues. Only the CDR3 DNA stays, 39 bases, in frame from base 1. Trimming takes 10 bases from V and 7 bases from J, and the germline ends sit 20 bases apart. From a lookup of the germline V gene, CDR1 and CDR2 are ENHRY and SYGVKD. Summary of the overall study and its limitations: TCR beta diversity was reported as significantly higher in malignant tumors than in benign nodules, in both blood and tumor samples.

Library generation was performed with PCR. This sample was sequenced with an Illumina HiSeq 4000. High-throughput sequencing was used to profile the TCR beta-chain CDR3 region of every patient. The source study handled its data this way. The researchers built a classifier to tell apart papillary thyroid cancer patients with distant metastasis, based on CDR3 differences among clinicopathological groups. The Shannon index was used to measure repertoire diversity, and the Morisita-Horn index was used to measure how similar tumor and blood repertoires were. TCRdb ran its own pipeline on the public reads, namely fastp trimming at Q25 and MiXCR clone calling, and kept in-frame beta chains. The V and J calls reflect TCRdb's pipeline rather than the authors' work. The sample table contains roughly 32,000 clones; only one count was recorded for approximately 7.4% of them. The top ten constitute around 45% of the sample.

No patient had received any treatment before thyroid surgery. The study retrospectively analysed patient clinical samples collected from about 2012 to 2019 using T-cell receptor beta sequencing. The chain employs TRBV10-3 and TRBJ2-7; the D gene is perhaps TRBD1, on 6 matching bases. The receptor was derived from a female donor with papillary thyroid cancer or a benign thyroid nodule (not recorded which). Some clones in this sample may be carry-over from other donors' samples. Sequencing used blood. The nucleotide sequence reads TGTGCCACTGTGACAGGAGGTCCTACAGAGCAGTACTTC. Its translation is CATVTGGPTEQYF.